This T cell receptor beta chain came from a study of blood T cells in healthy people across ages. Study results and caveats: Aged donors had fewer naive CD4+ cells and lower diversity than long-lived donors. Estimates of diversity drawn from one million T cells were considered underestimates.

About this clonotype: Its antigen is not identified.

Germline CDR1 and CDR2: MNHEY and SMNVEV (reference sequence). This CDR3 has 11 amino acids. V was clipped by 4 bases and J by 6 bases, with 6 bases between them. The use of a sample-barcoded 5' primer and a J-beta primer mix characterized a second PCR of roughly 7 to 11 cycles. All samples yielded 3 million or more CDR3-containing paired-end reads. MiXCR, run by TCRdb on the 5' RACE reads, gives a single entry per CDR3 protein. The table includes 780,000 or so distinct CDR3 sequences, about 55% detected once. This receptor was taken from a man aged 80 or over in good health. The sample taken for sequencing was blood. The chain is built from TRBV27 and TRBJ1-2, with D hard to call. Here the CDR3 reads CASSSGHGYTF. The CDR3 coding sequence is TGTGCCAGCAGTTCGGGTCATGGCTACACCTTC.